These 30 T cell receptor beta chains were sequenced from one sample in a study of blood T cell repertoires in COVID-19. Clones were sequenced by immunoSEQ multiplex PCR, and TCRdb holds only the in-frame ones, with some missing. The sample contains some 340,000 clones, about four fifths of which appear only once. The material sequenced was PBMCs or T cells enriched from blood (not recorded which). Source of these receptors: a woman in her fifties or sixties who had recovered from COVID-19.

The rearrangement links TRBV6-5 to TRBJ1-2, with a tentative D call TRBD1 (5 bases). Looked up from germline, CDR1 is MNHEY and CDR2 is SVGAGI. This CDR3 comprises 13 residues. Deletions cut 6 bases from V and 8 bases from J, with 16 bases between. CDR3 coding DNA: TGTGCCAGCAGCACCCAACCGGGGGAAGGCTACACCTTC. As protein: CASSTQPGEGYTF.

The V gene is TRBV3-1 (or the pseudogene TRBV3-2), the J gene TRBJ2-7; a possible D gene is TRBD1 (6 bases). This CDR3 has 15 amino acids. V lost 2 bases and J lost 5, with 16 bases in between. Germline CDR1 is LGHDT and CDR2 is YNNKEL (reference sequence). The DNA of the CDR3 is TGTGCCAGCAGCCAAAAAGGTGGGGACATTAACGAGCAGTACTTC. This translates into CASSQKGGDINEQYF.

The chain combines TRBV7-2 with TRBJ2-7, with D possibly being TRBD2 (5 bases). CDR3 size: 16 residues. CDR1 SGHTA and CDR2 FQGNSA come from the germline V gene. V was clipped by 4 bases and J by 6 bases, with 22 bases between them. The CDR3 loop is CASSSDLQLGSSEQYF. The CDR3 DNA reads as TGTGCCAGCAGCTCAGACTTGCAACTAGGGTCAAGCGAGCAGTACTTC.

This chain uses TRBV19 with TRBJ1-2; 9 bases are a match to TRBD1. The CDR3 has 13 amino acids. CDR1 and CDR2 (germline): LNHDA, SQIVND (reference sequence). The J segment lost 8 bases and the V segment lost 8 bases, leaving 9 bases of the junction unmatched. The CDR3, as DNA: TGTGCCAGTTCCACTCCGGGGACAGGGGGCTACACCTTC. Translated: CASSTPGTGGYTF. The full variable domain, with the rest looked up from reference TRBV19 and TRBJ1-2, is DGGITQSPKYLFRKEGQNVTLSCEQNLNHDAMYWYRQDPGQGLRLIYYSQIVNDFQKGDIAEGYSVSREKKESFPLTVTSAQKNPTAFYLCASSTPGTGGYTFGSGTRLTVV.

The chain is built from TRBV4-3 and TRBJ1-6; 8 positions match TRBD1. Per the germline V gene, CDR1 is LGHNA and CDR2 is YSLEER. The CDR3 has 21 amino acids. V lost 4 bases and J lost 7; bases outside the gene matches: 24. In DNA, the CDR3 is TGCGCCAGCAGCCCCGAAATCACCGGGACAGGTCTCACCGGTCGAAATTCACCCCTCCACTTT. Translating gives CASSPEITGTGLTGRNSPLHF.

V and J are TRBV6-5 and TRBJ2-7; possibly TRBD2 for D (5 bases). Germline V gene lookup returns CDR1 MNHEY and CDR2 SVGAGI. V lost 6 bases, J lost 0 bases, and 12 bases lay in between. There are 14 residues in the CDR3. CDR3 DNA sequence: TGTGCCAGCAGCTCTCTAGGGAGCTCCTACGAGCAGTACTTC. It translates to CASSSLGSSYEQYF.

The rearrangement links TRBV11-3 to TRBJ2-2; D call uncertain. Germline assignment: CDR1 SGHNT and CDR2 YENEEA. Trimming pared 0 bases from V and 5 bases from J, leaving 13 bases between. This CDR3 spans 16 amino acids. The CDR3 is CASSLDLAGDTGELFF. In nucleotides, the CDR3 is TGTGCCAGCAGCTTAGATTTGGCAGGCGATACCGGGGAGCTGTTTTTT.

This rearrangement joins TRBV7-8 to TRBJ1-5, with unresolved D. The CDR3 runs to 12 residues. The ends were cut back, 3 bases at V and 5 bases at J, with 5 bases in the middle. Germline V lookup: CDR1 SGHVS, CDR2 FQNEAQ. The CDR3 spells CASSFSDQPQHF. The CDR3 DNA reads TGTGCCAGCAGCTTTTCCGATCAGCCCCAGCATTTT.

This chain uses TRBV7-2 with TRBJ2-7; TRBD2 might be the D (7 bases). Germline-derived CDR1 and CDR2 are SGHTA and FQGNSA. Between the trimmed V and J ends, which lost 0 bases and 3 bases, there was a span of 27 bases. The CDR3 has 20 amino acids. The CDR3 DNA is TGTGCCAGCAGCTTAGCCCTTTCGGGGAGGGGGAGGGCCCAGATCTACGAGCAGTACTTC. Its protein is CASSLALSGRGRAQIYEQYF.

The V and J genes are TRBV19 and TRBJ2-7, with 7 positions matching TRBD1. Per germline, CDR1 LNHDA and CDR2 SQIVND (reference sequence). CDR3 length: 14 amino acids. The trim removed 8 bases at V and 2 bases at J, leaving 9 bases unmatched. The CDR3 spells CASSPGTVAYEQYF. In DNA form, the CDR3 reads TGTGCCAGTTCCCCCGGGACAGTAGCCTACGAGCAGTACTTC.

The chain carries TRBV4-3 and TRBJ1-2; D possibly corresponds to TRBD1 (6 bases). Germline V gene sequence: CDR1 LGHNA, CDR2 YSLEER. The CDR3 covers 12 residues. V was pared by 1 base and J by 7 bases, with 7 bases between. This CDR3 is CASSQGTAGYTF. The CDR3 DNA reads as TGCGCCAGCAGCCAAGGGACAGCTGGCTACACCTTC.

The gene calls are TRBV3-1 (or the pseudogene TRBV3-2) and TRBJ2-7, with a tentative D call TRBD1 (6 bases). This CDR3 spans 14 amino acids. V dropped 1 base and J dropped 4 bases, with 11 bases sitting between them. Germline lookup yields CDR1 LGHDT and CDR2 YNNKEL (reference sequence). The CDR3 DNA reads TGTGCCAGCAGCCAAGCTCGACAGGAATACGAGCAGTACTTC. Translation: CASSQARQEYEQYF.

The chain couples TRBV28 to TRBJ1-3, with D possibly TRBD1 on 5 matching bases. The CDR3 covers 14 residues. Trimming stripped 11 bases from V and 2 bases from J, with 16 bases between. The germline V gene has CDR1 MDHEN and CDR2 SYDVKM. CDR3 in amino acids: CALWGDAAGNTIYF. The CDR3 nucleotides read TGTGCCCTTTGGGGGGATGCAGCTGGAAACACCATATATTTT.

This sequence joins TRBV6-6 and TRBJ1-5; no clear D. Germline CDR1 reads MNHNY; CDR2 reads SVGAGI (reference sequence). The CDR3 consists of 12 residues. V lost 4 bases and J lost 6, with 7 bases in between. The DNA for the CDR3 is TGTGCCAGCAGTTCAAACAGTCAGCCCCAGCATTTT. It specifies CASSSNSQPQHF.

This rearrangement joins TRBV29-1 to TRBJ1-1; 10 positions agree with TRBD1. V lost 6 bases to trimming and J lost 4 bases; unmatched junction nucleotides: 5. The CDR3 extends over 13 amino acids. Germline V gene lookup returns CDR1 SQVTM and CDR2 ANQGSEA. This CDR3 is CSVGTGASTEAFF. DNA of the CDR3: TGCAGCGTGGGGACAGGGGCAAGCACTGAAGCTTTCTTT.

V and J are TRBV19 and TRBJ2-3; unclear D gene. Germline CDR1 reads LNHDA; CDR2 reads SQIVND (reference sequence). V was trimmed by 1 base and J by 2 bases, leaving 25 bases between them. This CDR3 has 20 amino acids. CDR3 loop: CASSIGFTTFSSQPTDTQYF. DNA of the CDR3: TGTGCCAGTAGTATAGGGTTTACTACCTTCTCTTCACAACCCACAGATACGCAGTATTTT.

The CDR3: CASSSAAGGWTDTQYF. As DNA, the CDR3 is TGTGCCAGCAGCTCCGCAGCAGGGGGGTGGACAGATACGCAGTATTTT. This chain joins TRBV5-8 and TRBJ2-3; weak D call: TRBD1 (7 bases). The V and J ends lost 3 bases and 3 bases respectively, with 17 bases between them. The CDR3 sequence is 16 residues long. CDR1 is SGHTS, CDR2 YDEGEE, per germline.

The CDR3 DNA reads as TGTGCCATCCGTAGACTAGAAGGTTTGGACAATGAGCAGTTCTTC. Translated: CAIRRLEGLDNEQFF. The V and J genes are TRBV10-3 and TRBJ2-1, with D possibly being TRBD2 (6 bases). Trimming shortened V by 8 bases and J by 5 bases, and 19 bases separated the two germline ends. The CDR3 contains 15 residues. Germline CDR1 ENHRY, CDR2 SYGVKD.

This chain connects TRBV23-1 to TRBJ2-5; D is uncertain. TRBV23-1 falls under the ORF class, with uncertain function. Between the trimmed V and J ends, which lost 4 bases and 5 bases, there was a span of 11 bases. The CDR3 sequence is 13 residues long. CDR3 in DNA: TGCGCCAGCAGTCGGCTGATGCGGGAGACCCAGTACTTC. It translates to CASSRLMRETQYF.

This chain joins TRBV28 and TRBJ1-1; D unclear. V was clipped by 7 bases and J by 6 bases, with 12 bases between them. CDR3 length: 12 residues. CDR1 is MDHEN and CDR2 is SYDVKM in the germline V gene. The DNA of the CDR3 is TGTGCCAGCAACCTACCCGGGGCTGAAGCTTTCTTT. It is translated as CASNLPGAEAFF.

The rearrangement uses TRBV5-1 and TRBJ1-2; D ambiguous. Trimming left V 2 bases short and J 4 bases short, with 3 bases between. This CDR3 contains 11 residues. Germline values: CDR1 SGHRS, CDR2 YFSETQ. The CDR3 reads CASSFGYGYTF. The CDR3 region has the DNA TGCGCCAGCAGCTTCGGCTATGGCTACACCTTC.

The rearrangement joins TRBV6-2 or TRBV6-3 to TRBJ2-1; tentative D call: TRBD1 (6 bases). Germline assignment: CDR1 MNHEY and CDR2 SVGEGT. The CDR3 is 16 residues long. V shed 0 bases and J shed 3 bases, with 12 bases lying between them. In DNA form, the CDR3 reads TGTGCCAGCAGTTACTCGGCAGGGGTTTACTACAATGAGCAGTTCTTC. Translating gives CASSYSAGVYYNEQFF.

The sample holds a few counts of this clone. This rearrangement joins TRBV5-6 to TRBJ1-4; no clear D. There are 14 residues in the CDR3. V lost 4 bases, J lost 8 bases, and 15 bases lay in between. Germline V gives CDR1 SGHDT, CDR2 YYEEEE. The CDR3 sequence is CASSQNRGYEKLFF. In DNA, the CDR3 is TGTGCCAGCAGCCAAAACCGGGGTTACGAAAAACTGTTTTTT. The complete variable domain, with remaining parts taken from reference TRBV5-6 and TRBJ1-4, reads DAGVTQSPTHLIKTRGQQVTLRCSPKSGHDTVSWYQQALGQGPQFIFQYYEEEERQRGNFPDRFSGHQFPNYSSELNVNALLLGDSALYLCASSQNRGYEKLFFGSGTQLSVL.

J is TRBJ1-1 and V is TRBV27, with D possibly TRBD1 on 5 matching bases. The CDR3 runs to 14 residues. V lost 3 bases and J 5 bases, leaving 13 bases between the germline ends. Germline loops: CDR1 MNHEY, CDR2 SMNVEV (reference sequence). The CDR3: CASSFYGAQTEAFF. The CDR3 DNA follows: TGTGCCAGCAGTTTTTATGGGGCGCAGACTGAAGCTTTCTTT.

The chain employs TRBV7-8 and TRBJ2-1; TRBD2 agrees at 9 bases. This CDR3 spans 16 amino acids. V lost 4 bases, J lost 7 bases, and 11 bases stayed unmatched. Per the germline V gene, CDR1 is SGHVS and CDR2 is FQNEAQ. CDR3 amino acids: CASSSPGTSRGNEQFF. CDR3 nucleotide sequence: TGTGCCAGCAGCTCCCCCGGGACTAGCAGGGGTAATGAGCAGTTCTTC. The whole variable domain, filled in from reference TRBV7-8 and TRBJ2-1, reads GAGVSQSPRYKVAKRGQDVALRCDPISGHVSLFWYQQALGQGPEFLTYFQNEAQLDKSGLPSDRFFAERPEGSVSTLKIQRTQQEDSAVYLCASSSPGTSRGNEQFFGPGTRLTVL.

V usage is TRBV19 and J usage is TRBJ2-7; tentative D call: TRBD2 (6 bases). Germline V gives CDR1 LNHDA, CDR2 SQIVND (reference sequence). Trimming stripped 3 bases from V and 1 base from J, with 7 bases between. The CDR3 covers 13 residues. The CDR3 region is CASSIGTSYEQYF. The CDR3 coding sequence is TGTGCCAGTAGTATCGGGACTTCCTACGAGCAGTACTTC.

The V call is TRBV7-2, the J call TRBJ1-1; possibly TRBD1 for D (6 bases). This CDR3 is built from 14 residues. The V end was cut by 5 bases, the J end by 0 bases, with 10 bases between. The V gene's germline CDR1 is SGHTA and CDR2 FQGNSA. The CDR3 sequence: CASSRAGVNTEAFF. The CDR3 DNA reads as TGTGCCAGCAGCAGAGCAGGGGTGAACACTGAAGCTTTCTTT.

The chain joins TRBV15 to TRBJ1-1; tentative D call: TRBD1 (5 bases). V lost 7 bases, J lost 1 base, and 10 bases lay in between. Germline V gives CDR1 LNHNV, CDR2 YYDKDF (reference sequence). The CDR3 sequence is 13 residues long. CDR3 sequence (DNA): TGTGCCACCACCGGACAAAAGAACACTGAAGCTTTCTTT. It translates to CATTGQKNTEAFF.

The chain couples TRBV7-9 to TRBJ2-2, with TRBD1 identical over 8 bases. Germline CDR1 reads SEHNR; CDR2 reads FQNEAQ (reference sequence). Trimming cost V 5 bases and J 3 bases; bases outside gene matches: 5. The CDR3 has 15 residues. In DNA, the CDR3 is TGTGCCAGCAGCCCAGGACAGGGTTACACCGGGGAGCTGTTTTTT. Amino acid sequence: CASSPGQGYTGELFF.

The chain employs TRBV28 and TRBJ2-2; D gene uncertain. V gave up 5 bases and J gave up 1 base, with 5 bases separating them. Per the germline V gene, CDR1 is MDHEN and CDR2 is SYDVKM. CDR3 length equals 13 residues. CDR3 in DNA: TGTGCCAGCAGTCGACAGAACACCGGGGAGCTGTTTTTT. This sequence encodes CASSRQNTGELFF. Looking up the rest from reference TRBV28 and TRBJ2-2 gives the full variable domain: DVKVTQSSRYLVKRTGEKVFLECVQDMDHENMFWYRQDPGLGLRLIYFSYDVKMKEKGDIPEGYSVSREKKERFSLILESASTNQTSMYLCASSRQNTGELFFGEGSRLTVL.